The table lists the clone carrying this TCR beta chain with a count of one. What it binds is not known. TCRdb's table, derived via immunoSEQ multiplex PCR, lists solely in-frame clones and lacks some. Found here are 130,000 or so clones, approximately 85% of them singletons; the top ten hold approximately 2%. This sample is part of a study of cytotoxic CD8 clonotypes in ibrutinib-treated CLL. Findings and caveats of the study: A rise in clonality was seen at ibrutinib response, and a fall back toward baseline was seen at progression. Sustained-remission patients were sampled at different times than progressing patients were.

The ends lost 2 bases at V and 7 bases at J; junction bases unmatched: 5. This CDR3 is 14 amino acids long. Germline V gene lookup returns CDR1 KGHSH and CDR2 LQKENI. The V call is TRBV18, the J call TRBJ1-1, with 9 bases lining up with TRBD1. The sequence was obtained from a human donor with chronic lymphocytic leukemia. The sample consisted of PBMCs, taken after 24 months of ibrutinib treatment. CDR3 in DNA: TGTGCCAGCTCACCAGGGGACAGGGCTGGTGAAGCTTTCTTT. This translates into CASSPGDRAGEAFF.